These 11 T cell receptor beta chains were all obtained from the same sample, sequenced in a study of CD4 T cells in relation to SARS-CoV-2 and coronaviruses. The table came from immunoSEQ multiplex PCR; TCRdb's copy has only in-frame clones and leaves some out. The sample gives around 20,000 clones, around four fifths of which show up once; 19% is in the top ten. Their specific antigens are unknown. The unexposed donors gave CD4+ T cells in about 2010-2018, prior to COVID-19. The cells were cultured for less than twelve days before CD4+ T cells were isolated. The sample was CD4+ T cells from PBMCs, cultured in vitro. The receptors shown here come from a human donor in good health.

V usage is TRBV30 and J usage is TRBJ1-5; D not certain. CDR1 is GTSNPN, CDR2 SVGIG, per germline (reference sequence). The V and J ends lost 5 bases and 0 bases respectively, with 14 bases between them. The CDR3 totals 15 residues. The DNA of the CDR3 is TGTGCCTGGGACCCGGGGAGGGATAGCAATCAGCCCCAGCATTTT. It translates to CAWDPGRDSNQPQHF. Combining the CDR3 with reference TRBV30 and TRBJ1-5 gives the whole variable domain SQTIHQWPATLVQPVGSPLSLECTVEGTSNPNLYWYRQAAGRGLQLLFYSVGIGQISSEVPQNLSASRPQDRQFILSSKKLLLSDSGFYLCAWDPGRDSNQPQHFGDGTRLSIL.

V gene TRBV5-1 combines with J gene TRBJ1-5; TRBD1 matches at 7 bases. CDR1 is SGHRS, CDR2 YFSETQ, per germline. The CDR3 runs to 15 residues. V was pared by 1 base and J by 3 bases, with 4 bases of the junction left unmatched. The CDR3 loop reads CASSLTGEDNQPQHF. Here the CDR3 DNA reads TGCGCCAGCAGCTTGACAGGGGAGGACAATCAGCCCCAGCATTTT. The variable domain in full, with the rest retrieved from reference TRBV5-1 and TRBJ1-5, is KAGVTQTPRYLIKTRGQQVTLSCSPISGHRSVSWYQQTPGQGLQFLFEYFSETQRNKGNFPGRFSGRQFSNSRSEMNVSTLELGDSALYLCASSLTGEDNQPQHFGDGTRLSIL.

The chain is built from TRBV7-2 and TRBJ2-1; D is unclear. CDR1 SGHTA and CDR2 FQGNSA come from the germline V gene. CDR3 length: 13 residues. The V and J ends lost 5 bases and 0 bases respectively, with 5 bases between them. The CDR3 loop is CASSQSSYNEQFF. CDR3 in DNA: TGTGCCAGCAGCCAGAGCTCCTACAATGAGCAGTTCTTC.

The chain joins TRBV30 to TRBJ1-6; D is possibly TRBD1 (6 bases). The CDR3 is 16 residues long. With 1 base removed from V and 10 bases from J, the gap between germline ends came to 20 bases. The V gene's germline CDR1 is GTSNPN and CDR2 SVGIG (reference sequence). CDR3 in amino acids: CAWSDLGKQQGSPLHF. CDR3 nucleotides: TGTGCCTGGAGTGATCTCGGGAAACAACAGGGATCACCCCTCCACTTT.

V and J are TRBV5-4 and TRBJ2-7, with 10 nucleotides matching TRBD2. Germline V gives CDR1 SGHNT, CDR2 YYREEE (reference sequence). The V gene end was trimmed by 0 bases and the J gene end by 5 bases; junction bases not matched to a gene: 5. This CDR3 spans 15 amino acids. The chain's CDR3 is CASSLARAGGHEQYF. CDR3 nucleotide sequence: TGTGCCAGCAGCTTGGCCAGAGCGGGAGGGCACGAGCAGTACTTC.

The DNA for the CDR3 is TGCAGCGTCGTCCTTTGGCGGGGCCCCCGTGACGAGCAGTACTTC. Encoded protein: CSVVLWRGPRDEQYF. The chain has TRBV29-1 and TRBJ2-7; TRBD2 might be the D (6 bases). V lost 6 bases and J lost 5, with 23 bases in between. Germline values: CDR1 SQVTM, CDR2 ANQGSEA. This CDR3 is 15 amino acids long.

This chain connects TRBV14 to TRBJ2-3, with D unresolved. V shed 1 base and J shed 4 bases, with 6 bases lying between them. Looked up from germline, CDR1 is SGHDN and CDR2 is FVKESK. There are 13 residues in the CDR3. The CDR3 here is CASSQGPSDTQYF. Written as DNA, the CDR3 is TGTGCCAGCAGCCAAGGGCCCTCAGATACGCAGTATTTT.

The CDR3, as DNA: TGTGCCAGCAGCCCTCAGGGGAGCAATCAGCCCCAGCATTTT. It is translated as CASSPQGSNQPQHF. The V gene is TRBV3-1 (or the pseudogene TRBV3-2), the J gene TRBJ1-5; TRBD1 might be the D (6 bases). V shed 4 bases and J shed 1 base, with 8 bases lying between them. This CDR3 region has 14 residues. Germline assignment: CDR1 LGHDT and CDR2 YNNKEL (reference sequence).

This clone has more than one count but fewer than ten. This rearrangement joins TRBV30 to TRBJ2-4, with 7 positions matching TRBD1. This CDR3 region has 18 residues. With V trimmed by 3 bases and J by 0 bases, 14 bases remained unmatched. Germline assignment: CDR1 GTSNPN and CDR2 SVGIG (reference sequence). CDR3 DNA sequence: TGTGCCTGGAGGCACAGGGGAACCGCTAGGTTAGCCAAAAACATTCAGTACTTC. Amino acid sequence: CAWRHRGTARLAKNIQYF.

For this clone: Other nucleotide sequences in the sample specify the same CDR3. This chain links TRBV5-5 with TRBJ2-6; D uncertain. The CDR3 length is 14 residues. The germline V and J ends were trimmed by 3 bases and 1 base, with 5 bases remaining between them. Per germline, CDR1 SGHKS and CDR2 YYEKEE (reference sequence). CDR3 bases: TGTGCCAGCAGCTCGAGTTCTGGGGCCAACGTCCTGACTTTC. It translates to CASSSSSGANVLTF.

This chain connects TRBV27 to TRBJ2-7, with D perhaps TRBD2 (5 bases). Germline CDR1 reads MNHEY; CDR2 reads SMNVEV (reference sequence). V shed 2 bases and J shed 4 bases, with 12 bases lying between them. The CDR3 loop spans 14 amino acids. CDR3 nucleotide sequence: TGTGCCAGCAGTTTAGCGGACGGGGTTTACGAGCAGTACTTC. It codes for CASSLADGVYEQYF.